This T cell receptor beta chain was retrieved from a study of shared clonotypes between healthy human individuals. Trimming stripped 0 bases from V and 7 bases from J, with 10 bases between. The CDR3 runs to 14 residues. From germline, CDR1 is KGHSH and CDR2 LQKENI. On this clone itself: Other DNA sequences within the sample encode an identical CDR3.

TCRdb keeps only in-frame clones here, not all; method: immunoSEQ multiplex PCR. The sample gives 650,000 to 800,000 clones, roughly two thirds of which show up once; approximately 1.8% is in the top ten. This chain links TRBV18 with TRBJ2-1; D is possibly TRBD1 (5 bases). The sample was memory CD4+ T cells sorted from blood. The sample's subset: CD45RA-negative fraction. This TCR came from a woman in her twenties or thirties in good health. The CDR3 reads CASSPPASGNEQFF. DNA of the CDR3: TGTGCCAGCTCACCACCCGCATCAGGGAATGAGCAGTTCTTC.